The 12 T cell receptor beta chains reported below all come from one sample, sequenced in a study of T cell responses to AZD1222 COVID-19 vaccine. Clones were read by immunoSEQ multiplex PCR, and TCRdb kept only the in-frame ones, dropping some. The sample yields about 110,000 clones, roughly 87% seen once. Sequences were derived from peripheral blood, sampled on day 0 of AZD1222 vaccination. These receptors were obtained from an adult in good health.

This clone was seen a single time. The V call is TRBV6-1, the J call TRBJ1-3; D is unresolved. Between the trimmed V and J ends, which lost 3 bases and 4 bases, there was a span of 7 bases. This CDR3 contains 13 residues. In germline, CDR1 is MNHNS, CDR2 SASEGT. CDR3 protein: CASSESPGNTIYF. The DNA of the CDR3 is TGTGCCAGCAGTGAGTCACCCGGAAACACCATATATTTT.

Points on this clone: This sample includes further DNA sequences coding for the same CDR3. CDR3 sequence reads: CATSDGLAVYNEQFF. DNA of the CDR3: TGTGCCACCAGTGACGGACTAGCGGTTTACAATGAGCAGTTCTTC. The chain links TRBV24-1 to TRBJ2-1, with 10 bases fitting TRBD2. Germline V gene lookup returns CDR1 KGHDR and CDR2 SFDVKD. CDR3 length: 15 amino acids. After removal of 4 bases from V and 4 bases from J, the junction contained 3 bases not matched to a gene.

V gene TRBV28 combines with J gene TRBJ1-2, with 7 bases that match TRBD1. This CDR3 is built from 14 residues. J was trimmed by 13 bases and V by 2 bases; bases with no gene match: 13. The V gene's germline CDR1 is MDHEN and CDR2 SYDVKM. CDR3 sequence reads: CASSLMAWQGDGTF. The CDR3, as DNA: TGTGCCAGCAGTTTAATGGCCTGGCAGGGGGACGGCACCTTC.

The chain uses TRBV28 and TRBJ2-7; 10 bases are shared with TRBD1. The length of the CDR3 is 14 residues. Germline V lookup: CDR1 MDHEN, CDR2 SYDVKM. J lost 7 bases, V lost 3 bases, and 6 bases had no gene match. The CDR3 loop is CASSLGQGNAEQYF. Here the CDR3 DNA reads TGTGCCAGCAGTTTGGGACAGGGGAACGCTGAGCAGTACTTC.

This clone was observed once. Compared with germline, one end of the junction differs, possibly owing to a read error. The gene calls are TRBV7-7 and TRBJ2-1; D possibly corresponds to TRBD1 (6 bases). Germline CDR1 reads SSHAT; CDR2 reads FNYEAQ (reference sequence). The length of the CDR3 is 15 residues. The CDR3, as DNA: TGTGCTAGCAGCCCGGACAGCTACTCCTACAATGAGCAGTTCTTC. Translating gives CASSPDSYSYNEQFF.

The gene calls are TRBV28 and TRBJ2-5; 8 nucleotides match TRBD1. CDR1 and CDR2 (germline): MDHEN, SYDVKM. J lost 1 base, V lost 11 bases, and 9 bases had no gene match. The CDR3 length is 14 residues. This CDR3 is CAPPTGGSQETQYF. For the CDR3, the DNA is TGTGCCCCACCCACAGGGGGAAGCCAAGAGACCCAGTACTTC. Full variable domain (rest looked up from reference TRBV28 and TRBJ2-5): DVKVTQSSRYLVKRTGEKVFLECVQDMDHENMFWYRQDPGLGLRLIYFSYDVKMKEKGDIPEGYSVSREKKERFSLILESASTNQTSMYLCAPPTGGSQETQYFGPGTRLLVL.

The chain couples TRBV6-1 to TRBJ2-7, with 7 bases identical to TRBD2. Trimming took 3 bases from V and 4 from J; bases not matched to a gene: 6. CDR1 and CDR2 (germline): MNHNS, SASEGT. The CDR3 is 14 amino acids. CDR3 bases: TGTGCCAGCAGTGACAGGTGGGGGGGGTACGAGCAGTACTTC. Translation: CASSDRWGGYEQYF.

The chain has TRBV25-1 and TRBJ1-1; D perhaps matches TRBD1 (5 bases). There are 14 residues in the CDR3. Between the trimmed V and J ends, which lost 0 bases and 9 bases, there was a span of 14 bases. Germline CDR1 reads MGHDK; CDR2 reads SYGVNS. CDR3 loop: CASSEYGGETKAFF. In nucleotides, the CDR3 is TGTGCCAGCAGTGAATACGGGGGAGAGACTAAAGCTTTCTTT.

The chain recombines TRBV19 with TRBJ1-6, with 7 nucleotides matching TRBD1. The germline V gene encodes CDR1 LNHDA and CDR2 SQIVND (reference sequence). The CDR3 is 16 amino acids. Trimming took 2 bases from V and 7 from J; bases not matched to a gene: 8. In DNA, the CDR3 is TGTGCCAGTAGTATACGTCGACAGGGCGGGAATTCACCCCTCCACTTT. It encodes CASSIRRQGGNSPLHF.

The V call is TRBV5-1, the J call TRBJ1-1, with D unclear. Germline CDR1 SGHRS, CDR2 YFSETQ. V gave up 0 bases and J gave up 2 bases, with 8 bases separating them. The CDR3 runs to 14 residues. The CDR3 DNA reads as TGCGCCAGCAGCTTGGCCTTAGAAAACACTGAAGCTTTCTTT. It codes for CASSLALENTEAFF.

The chain couples TRBV5-4 to TRBJ2-7, with 7 bases lining up with TRBD1. Germline trimming cut 3 bases from V and 7 bases from J; bases unmatched to any gene: 4. Germline V gives CDR1 SGHNT, CDR2 YYREEE (reference sequence). The CDR3 length is 12 residues. CDR3 sequence: CASSSDRIEQYF. CDR3 bases: TGTGCCAGCAGCTCGGACAGGATAGAGCAGTACTTC. The complete variable domain, with remaining parts taken from reference TRBV5-4 and TRBJ2-7, reads ETGVTQSPTHLIKTRGQQVTLRCSSQSGHNTVSWYQQALGQGPQFIFQYYREEENGRGNFPPRFSGLQFPNYSSELNVNALELDDSALYLCASSSDRIEQYFGPGTRLTVT.

V is TRBV4-1 and J is TRBJ2-1; 11 bases are shared with TRBD2. Germline V gene sequence: CDR1 MGHRA, CDR2 YSYEKL. The junction had 13 bases not matched to a gene; V was cut back by 0 bases and J by 3 bases. CDR3 size: 20 residues. For the CDR3, the DNA is TGCGCCAGCAGCCAAGACTTAGCGGGGGGGCTCCAGCGACTCTACAATGAGCAGTTCTTC. It encodes CASSQDLAGGLQRLYNEQFF.